A single sample is the source of the 21 T cell receptor beta chains below, sequenced in a study of cytomegalovirus exposure and HLA in healthy donors. The PCR had 60 Vbeta and 13 Jbeta primers. Using immunoSEQ multiplex PCR, the repertoire was profiled, and TCRdb retains in-frame clones only, with some absent. In the table there are around 110,000 clones, 79% of which are singletons. Source material: PBMCs. The receptors here all came from a man aged 25 to 40 in good health and CMV-seropositive.

The chain is built from TRBV5-1 and TRBJ2-7, with 8 nucleotides matching TRBD1. Germline loops: CDR1 SGHRS, CDR2 YFSETQ. The V gene end was trimmed by 2 bases and the J gene end by 3 bases; junction bases not matched to a gene: 7. The CDR3 loop spans 15 amino acids. The CDR3 nucleotides are TGCGCCAGCAGCTTAGAACCGGGACAGGTCTACGAGCAGTACTTC. Amino acid sequence: CASSLEPGQVYEQYF.

The V gene is TRBV18, the J gene TRBJ2-7; D unresolved. Germline V CDR1 and CDR2: KGHSH, LQKENI. V was trimmed by 6 bases and J by 6 bases, leaving 9 bases between them. The CDR3 is 11 amino acids. The CDR3 sequence is CASSLGGEQYF. The CDR3 nucleotides read TGTGCCAGCTCCCTCGGCGGCGAGCAGTACTTC.

This chain joins TRBV19 and TRBJ1-1; tentative D call: TRBD1 (6 bases). CDR1 and CDR2 (germline): LNHDA, SQIVND (reference sequence). With 3 bases removed from V and 0 bases from J, the gap between germline ends came to 14 bases. The CDR3 runs to 16 residues. CDR3 protein: CASSIGAGELNTEAFF. The CDR3, as DNA: TGTGCCAGTAGTATTGGGGCAGGGGAACTGAACACTGAAGCTTTCTTT.

This chain joins TRBV27 and TRBJ1-4; tentatively, D is TRBD1 (6 bases). The CDR3 has 13 residues. V lost 6 bases, J lost 8 bases, and 13 bases lay in between. Per germline, CDR1 MNHEY and CDR2 SMNVEV (reference sequence). The CDR3 loop is CASRQRRGEKLFF. The DNA of the CDR3 is TGTGCCAGCAGGCAACGTAGGGGGGAAAAACTGTTTTTT. The entire variable domain, with the rest obtained from reference TRBV27 and TRBJ1-4, is as follows: EAQVTQNPRYLITVTGKKLTVTCSQNMNHEYMSWYRQDPGLGLRQIYYSMNVEVTDKGDVPEGYKVSRKEKRNFPLILESPSPNQTSLYFCASRQRRGEKLFFGSGTQLSVL.

The genes are TRBV28 and TRBJ2-7, with D perhaps matching TRBD2 (6 bases). The germline V gene has CDR1 MDHEN and CDR2 SYDVKM. This CDR3 spans 15 amino acids. Trimming removed 3 bases from V and 0 bases from J, with 12 bases in between. CDR3 protein: CASSFSGGNSYEQYF. CDR3 nucleotides: TGTGCCAGCAGTTTCAGTGGCGGGAACTCCTACGAGCAGTACTTC.

The genes are TRBV5-1 and TRBJ1-5; D not certain. Germline assignment: CDR1 SGHRS and CDR2 YFSETQ. V gave up 2 bases and J gave up 5 bases, with 14 bases separating them. The CDR3 is 15 amino acids. The CDR3 DNA is TGCGCCAGCAGCTTTACTGGGCAGTCCGATCAGCCCCAGCATTTT. Translated: CASSFTGQSDQPQHF.

The CDR3 DNA reads TGTGCCAGCAGCGCTTCAGGAGAGCAGTTCTTC. It is translated as CASSASGEQFF. The chain carries TRBV9 and TRBJ2-1; D remains ambiguous. The germline CDR1 and CDR2 sequences are SGDLS and YYNGEE. Trimming took off 3 bases at V and 10 bases at J, with 8 bases between the two ends. The CDR3 sequence is 11 residues long.

This chain joins TRBV4-1 and TRBJ1-4, with 8 bases aligning to TRBD1. Unmatched junction bases numbered 7, after V lost 3 bases and J lost 4 bases. The germline gives CDR1 MGHRA, CDR2 YSYEKL. The CDR3 has 16 amino acids. CDR3 sequence (DNA): TGCGCCAGCAGCCATCCCAGGGGGCAGGTTAATGAAAAACTGTTTTTT. Residues: CASSHPRGQVNEKLFF.

The rearrangement links TRBV11-3 to TRBJ2-3; 9 positions match TRBD2. CDR3 length equals 19 residues. The junction had 14 bases not matched to a gene; V was cut back by 2 bases and J by 2 bases. The germline gives CDR1 SGHNT, CDR2 YENEEA. The CDR3 DNA is TGTGCCAGCAGCTTACATGGATTAGCGGGGGACGGTTACACAGATACGCAGTATTTT. Translating gives CASSLHGLAGDGYTDTQYF.

The chain employs TRBV4-1 and TRBJ2-5, with TRBD2 matching over 15 bases. From germline, CDR1 is MGHRA and CDR2 YSYEKL. The length of the CDR3 is 16 residues. The V segment lost 5 bases and the J segment 6 bases; nucleotides outside the gene matches: 7. The CDR3: CASSYGTSGGPKTQYF. The CDR3 DNA follows: TGCGCCAGCAGCTACGGGACTAGCGGGGGGCCGAAGACCCAGTACTTC.

The chain has TRBV6-1 and TRBJ2-7, with TRBD1 matching 8 bases. CDR1 is MNHNS and CDR2 is SASEGT in the germline V gene. J gave up 7 bases and V 1 base, and 12 bases lay outside the gene matches. This CDR3 has 16 residues. The DNA for the CDR3 is TGTGCCAGCAGTGAAGGGGTCAGGGGGCTTTTGCGGGAGCAGTACTTC. Its protein is CASSEGVRGLLREQYF.

The chain has TRBV28 and TRBJ2-5, with TRBD2 identical over 8 bases. CDR3 length equals 17 residues. V lost 6 bases to trimming and J lost 5 bases; unmatched junction nucleotides: 17. The V gene's germline CDR1 is MDHEN and CDR2 SYDVKM. In DNA, the CDR3 is TGTGCCAGCAGCCGGACCCAGGGAGCGGGAGTAGGCGAGACCCAGTACTTC. Translating gives CASSRTQGAGVGETQYF. Filled out from reference TRBV28 and TRBJ2-5, the complete variable domain reads DVKVTQSSRYLVKRTGEKVFLECVQDMDHENMFWYRQDPGLGLRLIYFSYDVKMKEKGDIPEGYSVSREKKERFSLILESASTNQTSMYLCASSRTQGAGVGETQYFGPGTRLLVL.

The J gene is TRBJ1-2, the V gene TRBV4-2; 8 positions match TRBD1. In germline, CDR1 is LGHNA, CDR2 YNFKEQ. The trim removed 5 bases at V and 6 bases at J, leaving 8 bases unmatched. The CDR3 totals 14 residues. The DNA of the CDR3 is TGTGCCAGCAGCTATATACAGGGGGTCAATGGCTACACCTTC. It yields the protein CASSYIQGVNGYTF.

This chain connects TRBV29-1 to TRBJ2-1; 10 nucleotides line up with TRBD1. The trim removed 8 bases at V and 5 bases at J, leaving 9 bases unmatched. The CDR3 is 14 amino acids. Germline V lookup: CDR1 SQVTM, CDR2 ANQGSEA. The CDR3 nucleotides read TGCAGCTCCCCCGGGACAGGGGACCACAATGAGCAGTTCTTC. Translated, it gives CSSPGTGDHNEQFF.

This chain links TRBV4-3 with TRBJ2-1; D is ambiguous. The CDR3 runs 14 residues. The germline V gene encodes CDR1 LGHNA and CDR2 YSLEER. Deletions cut 5 bases from V and 7 bases from J, with 15 bases between. The CDR3 spells CASSSVSSRNEQFF. The CDR3 coding sequence is TGCGCCAGCAGCTCCGTTTCCTCCCGGAATGAGCAGTTCTTC.

This chain links TRBV5-1 with TRBJ2-5; 7 bases are a match to TRBD1. Losses at the gene ends were 1 base for V and 7 bases for J; bases not matched to a gene: 7. Looked up from germline, CDR1 is SGHRS and CDR2 is YFSETQ. The length of the CDR3 is 14 residues. The CDR3 region has the DNA TGCGCCAGCAGCTTGACAGGGGCGGATGGGACCCAGTACTTC. Translating it yields CASSLTGADGTQYF. The full variable domain, in which reference TRBV5-1 and TRBJ2-5 provide the parts outside the CDR3, is KAGVTQTPRYLIKTRGQQVTLSCSPISGHRSVSWYQQTPGQGLQFLFEYFSETQRNKGNFPGRFSGRQFSNSRSEMNVSTLELGDSALYLCASSLTGADGTQYFGPGTRLLVL.

The rearrangement uses TRBV5-6 and TRBJ1-6; D gene ambiguous. Looked up from germline, CDR1 is SGHDT and CDR2 is YYEEEE. Trimming left V 2 bases short and J 15 bases short, with 15 bases between. The CDR3 has 13 residues. The CDR3 sequence: CASSFGSRQVLHF. The DNA of the CDR3 is TGTGCCAGCAGCTTTGGCAGCAGACAAGTCCTCCACTTT. The full variable domain, its missing parts supplied by reference TRBV5-6 and TRBJ1-6, is DAGVTQSPTHLIKTRGQQVTLRCSPKSGHDTVSWYQQALGQGPQFIFQYYEEEERQRGNFPDRFSGHQFPNYSSELNVNALLLGDSALYLCASSFGSRQVLHFGNGTRLTVT.

The chain carries TRBV5-6 and TRBJ1-5; a possible D gene is TRBD1 (5 bases). V lost 1 base and J 7 bases, leaving 12 bases between the germline ends. In germline, CDR1 is SGHDT, CDR2 YYEEEE. The CDR3 is 14 amino acids. The chain's CDR3 is CASSLMQGEQPQHF. The CDR3 nucleotides read TGTGCCAGCAGCTTGATGCAGGGTGAACAGCCCCAGCATTTT.

The chain combines TRBV7-2 with TRBJ2-7; TRBD1 aligns across 8 bases. The CDR3 contains 14 residues. The V segment lost 1 base and the J segment 6 bases; nucleotides outside the gene matches: 5. Per germline, CDR1 SGHTA and CDR2 FQGNSA. The CDR3 nucleotides read TGTGCCAGCAGCTTAGACGTCAGGGGGCTCGAGCAGTACTTC. It is translated as CASSLDVRGLEQYF.

The gene calls are TRBV19 and TRBJ1-6; possible D gene TRBD1, 5 bases. Germline V gene lookup returns CDR1 LNHDA and CDR2 SQIVND (reference sequence). V lost 4 bases, J lost 3 bases, and 13 bases lay in between. The CDR3 loop spans 16 amino acids. The chain's CDR3 is CASSTGGHHYNSPLHF. The CDR3 nucleotides are TGTGCCAGTAGTACGGGTGGACACCACTATAATTCACCCCTCCACTTT.

The chain couples TRBV6-1 to TRBJ2-1, with D uncertain. This CDR3 is 11 amino acids long. Germline V CDR1 and CDR2: MNHNS, SASEGT. V lost 4 bases to trimming and J lost 6 bases, with 4 bases between them. CDR3 loop: CASSVINEQFF. The CDR3 bases are TGTGCCAGCAGTGTTATCAATGAGCAGTTCTTC.